A single sample gave rise to the 6 T cell receptor beta chains below, sequenced in a study of regulatory T cells. Overall study findings and caveats: In CD3G-deficient patients, conventional CD4+ T cells were enriched for hydrophobic CDR3 residues at positions 6 and 7.

Antigens of these TCRs are unknown. Primers: 52 TRBV forward and 13 TRBJ reverse. Clones were read by immunoSEQ multiplex PCR, and TCRdb kept only the in-frame ones, dropping some. The data show 32,000 or so clones, roughly 90% seen once. Sequenced input: conventional CD4+ T cells sorted from blood. The receptors were sampled from a person in their late teens or twenties with CD3G deficiency.

This chain links TRBV28 with TRBJ2-7; TRBD2 might be the D (6 bases). V was pared by 5 bases and J by 5 bases, with 16 bases between. This CDR3 has 14 residues. CDR1 and CDR2 (germline): MDHEN, SYDVKM. In DNA, the CDR3 is TGTGCCAGCAGTCGTTCGGGACTTTTGGACGAGCAGTACTTC. Translated: CASSRSGLLDEQYF.

The V and J genes are TRBV6-1 and TRBJ1-1; D is ambiguous. The CDR3 totals 12 residues. V lost 5 bases, J lost 0 bases, and 4 bases lay in between. Germline V gives CDR1 MNHNS, CDR2 SASEGT. This CDR3 is CASSLLNTEAFF. CDR3 DNA sequence: TGTGCCAGCAGTCTCTTGAACACTGAAGCTTTCTTT.

This chain links TRBV18 with TRBJ2-7, with a possible D match to TRBD2 (5 bases). CDR1 and CDR2 (germline): KGHSH, LQKENI. Trimming took 3 bases from V and 6 from J, leaving 12 bases between them. The CDR3 is 13 residues long. The CDR3 sequence is CASSPGEWSEQYF. For the CDR3, the DNA is TGTGCCAGCTCACCCGGGGAGTGGTCCGAGCAGTACTTC.

This clone was seen once. The chain couples TRBV5-1 to TRBJ1-2; 12 bases are a match to TRBD1. The V gene's germline CDR1 is SGHRS and CDR2 YFSETQ. V was clipped by 4 bases and J by 4 bases; unmatched bases: 5. This CDR3 is 15 amino acids long. The CDR3 region is CASSPGTGGGYGYTF. Here the CDR3 DNA reads TGCGCCAGCAGCCCAGGGACAGGGGGCGGCTATGGCTACACCTTC.

This chain uses TRBV5-1 with TRBJ2-1; 15 nucleotides align to TRBD2. The germline CDR1 and CDR2 sequences are SGHRS and YFSETQ. This CDR3 is 20 amino acids long. The junction had 8 bases not matched to a gene; V was cut back by 0 bases and J by 1 base. CDR3 amino acids: CASSLGGLAGGLRSYNEQFF. The CDR3, as DNA: TGCGCCAGCAGCTTGGGCGGACTAGCGGGGGGGCTAAGGTCCTACAATGAGCAGTTCTTC.

The chain recombines TRBV10-3 with TRBJ2-1; D tentatively fits TRBD1 or TRBD2 (5 bases each). Looked up from germline, CDR1 is ENHRY and CDR2 is SYGVKD. The CDR3 contains 13 residues. V was shortened by 5 bases and J by 6 bases, with 11 bases between the two germline ends. CDR3 sequence reads: CAISSGPRNEQFF. The CDR3 DNA follows: TGTGCCATCAGTTCGGGACCCCGCAATGAGCAGTTCTTC.